What follows are 30 T cell receptor beta chains derived from one specimen sequenced in a study of long-term antiretroviral therapy in people with HIV. Assay version v3.0 of immunoSEQ was used, and it was run at survey level. The table came from immunoSEQ multiplex PCR; TCRdb's copy has only in-frame clones and leaves some out. The sample records tens of thousands of clones, 80% being singletons. The material sequenced was unsorted PBMCs, taken 1.5 years after starting antiretroviral therapy. The receptors were gathered from a man in his late teens or twenties with HIV.

The V call is TRBV2, the J call TRBJ2-3; D gene unclear. The CDR3 has 15 residues. The V end was cut by 1 base, the J end by 0 bases, with 8 bases between. Germline V gene data show CDR1 as SNHLY and CDR2 as FYNNEI. CDR3 nucleotides: TGTGCCAGCAGTGAAGAAACTGCTAGCACAGATACGCAGTATTTT. Protein product: CASSEETASTDTQYF.

V and J are TRBV7-8 and TRBJ1-1, with D unresolved. The CDR3 contains 13 residues. From germline, CDR1 is SGHVS and CDR2 FQNEAQ. V was shortened by 5 bases and J by 0 bases, with 7 bases between the two germline ends. The CDR3: CASSPFMNTEAFF. In DNA form, the CDR3 reads TGTGCCAGCAGCCCGTTTATGAACACTGAAGCTTTCTTT.

This chain joins TRBV5-8 and TRBJ2-5, with a possible D match to TRBD2 (6 bases). Trimming removed 3 bases from V and 1 base from J, with 10 bases in between. The length of the CDR3 is 14 residues. Looked up from germline, CDR1 is SGHTS and CDR2 is YDEGEE. In DNA form, the CDR3 reads TGTGCCAGCAGCTACCGGGACTTCCAAGAGACCCAGTACTTC. Amino acids: CASSYRDFQETQYF.

This sequence joins TRBV27 and TRBJ2-7, with 10 bases aligning to TRBD1. The CDR3 length is 18 residues. The V gene end was trimmed by 6 bases and the J gene end by 4 bases; junction bases not matched to a gene: 18. Germline V gene data show CDR1 as MNHEY and CDR2 as SMNVEV (reference sequence). The DNA for the CDR3 is TGTGCCAGCAGCCCCAGGGACAGGGGCCTACGAAGTGCATACGAGCAGTACTTC. Translation: CASSPRDRGLRSAYEQYF.

The chain has TRBV5-1 and TRBJ2-3, with 10 bases matching TRBD1. The ends lost 4 bases at V and 4 bases at J; junction bases unmatched: 3. Germline V gene lookup returns CDR1 SGHRS and CDR2 YFSETQ. The length of the CDR3 is 14 residues. CDR3 protein: CASSRGTGADTQYF. In DNA form, the CDR3 reads TGCGCCAGCAGCCGGGGGACAGGGGCAGATACGCAGTATTTT.

The chain employs TRBV29-1 and TRBJ2-7, with TRBD1 matching 8 bases. Germline V gene data show CDR1 as SQVTM and CDR2 as ANQGSEA. The CDR3 loop spans 14 amino acids. Trimming cost V 7 bases and J 5 bases; bases outside gene matches: 13. The CDR3: CSAIGQGAYNEQYF. The CDR3 DNA sequence: TGCAGCGCCATTGGACAGGGCGCTTACAACGAGCAGTACTTC.

The chain carries TRBV29-1 and TRBJ2-5, with 7 bases that match TRBD2. The CDR3 contains 15 residues. Per germline, CDR1 SQVTM and CDR2 ANQGSEA. V was clipped by 7 bases and J by 0 bases; unmatched bases: 11. The CDR3 loop is CSAWGGVSNQETQYF. The CDR3 nucleotides read TGCAGCGCCTGGGGGGGTGTATCGAACCAAGAGACCCAGTACTTC.

The V gene is TRBV27, the J gene TRBJ2-2; 8 bases agree with TRBD1. Germline assignment: CDR1 MNHEY and CDR2 SMNVEV (reference sequence). V gave up 3 bases and J gave up 1 base; unmatched junction bases: 7. This CDR3 is 17 amino acids long. This CDR3 is CASSFPRGTGNTGELFF. The CDR3 DNA reads TGTGCCAGCAGTTTCCCGCGTGGGACAGGGAACACCGGGGAGCTGTTTTTT.

This sequence joins TRBV7-9 and TRBJ2-1; 10 bases are shared with TRBD1. The germline V gene encodes CDR1 SEHNR and CDR2 FQNEAQ (reference sequence). Losses at the gene ends were 5 bases for V and 3 bases for J; bases not matched to a gene: 7. The CDR3 length is 16 residues. The DNA of the CDR3 is TGTGCCAGCAGCGTATTGGACAGGGGGGTCTACAATGAGCAGTTCTTC. It yields the protein CASSVLDRGVYNEQFF.

The rearrangement joins TRBV5-1 to TRBJ2-1, with TRBD2 matching 10 bases. Trimming took 3 bases from V and 3 from J; bases not matched to a gene: 6. Germline values: CDR1 SGHRS, CDR2 YFSETQ. The CDR3 spans 16 residues. Here the CDR3 reads CASSSIAGGSYNEQFF. The CDR3 DNA sequence: TGCGCCAGCAGCTCCATAGCGGGAGGTAGCTACAATGAGCAGTTCTTC.

The gene calls are TRBV5-1 and TRBJ2-7; the match to TRBD1 covers 9 bases. The junction had 9 bases not matched to a gene; V was cut back by 7 bases and J by 4 bases. This CDR3 has 14 residues. Germline V gene sequence: CDR1 SGHRS, CDR2 YFSETQ. In nucleotides, the CDR3 is TGCGCCAGCCGGCCGACAGGGGGGCGGTACGAGCAGTACTTC. It yields the protein CASRPTGGRYEQYF. Supplemented by reference TRBV5-1 and TRBJ2-7, the full variable domain reads KAGVTQTPRYLIKTRGQQVTLSCSPISGHRSVSWYQQTPGQGLQFLFEYFSETQRNKGNFPGRFSGRQFSNSRSEMNVSTLELGDSALYLCASRPTGGRYEQYFGPGTRLTVT.

The CDR3 region has the DNA TGTGCCAGCTCACCTTCCAGCGGGGGGACCTACGAGCAGTACTTC. As protein: CASSPSSGGTYEQYF. This chain links TRBV18 with TRBJ2-7; TRBD2 agrees at 9 bases. The junction had 5 bases not matched to a gene; V was cut back by 3 bases and J by 2 bases. From germline, CDR1 is KGHSH and CDR2 LQKENI. CDR3 length: 15 amino acids.

This clone was seen just once. The chain recombines TRBV9 with TRBJ1-1, with 9 bases identical to TRBD1. This CDR3 contains 15 residues. Germline V CDR1 and CDR2: SGDLS, YYNGEE. Germline trimming cut 3 bases from V and 1 base from J; bases unmatched to any gene: 4. The CDR3 region has the DNA TGTGCCAGCAGCGGGACAGGGGTTTCGAACACTGAAGCTTTCTTT. Its translation: CASSGTGVSNTEAFF.

The J gene is TRBJ2-1, the V gene TRBV7-2; D ambiguous. The ends were cut back, 4 bases at V and 0 bases at J, with 4 bases in the middle. The CDR3 runs to 13 residues. Germline V gene sequence: CDR1 SGHTA, CDR2 FQGNSA. The CDR3 region is CASSSASYNEQFF. The CDR3 nucleotides read TGTGCCAGCAGCTCCGCCTCCTACAATGAGCAGTTCTTC.

This clone was seen only once. The chain links TRBV19 to TRBJ2-3, with D tentatively TRBD2 (6 bases). V lost 5 bases and J 2 bases, leaving 17 bases between the germline ends. The CDR3 extends over 16 amino acids. The germline V gene has CDR1 LNHDA and CDR2 SQIVND (reference sequence). CDR3 nucleotides: TGTGCCAGTAGTCCCCAGGTCGGGAGTAACACAGATACGCAGTATTTT. It encodes CASSPQVGSNTDTQYF.

This chain uses TRBV9 with TRBJ2-2; D ambiguous. The CDR3 totals 14 residues. V lost 2 bases, J lost 2 bases, and 7 bases lay in between. CDR1 is SGDLS and CDR2 is YYNGEE in the germline V gene. This CDR3 reads CASSVAANTGELFF. The DNA of the CDR3 is TGTGCCAGCAGCGTTGCGGCTAACACCGGGGAGCTGTTTTTT.

V usage is TRBV11-2 and J usage is TRBJ2-3; D unresolved. This CDR3 comprises 13 residues. V was shortened by 4 bases and J by 5 bases, with 10 bases between the two germline ends. Germline V CDR1 and CDR2: SGHAT, FQNNGV. The CDR3 loop is CASSSVAKDTQYF. The CDR3 DNA follows: TGTGCCAGCAGCTCGGTCGCGAAAGATACGCAGTATTTT.

This chain joins TRBV29-1 and TRBJ1-2; D is unclear. The length of the CDR3 is 11 residues. CDR1 and CDR2 (germline): SQVTM, ANQGSEA. Between the trimmed V and J ends, which lost 3 bases and 5 bases, there was a span of 7 bases. This CDR3 is CSVEKGYGYTF. The CDR3 bases are TGCAGCGTTGAGAAGGGATATGGCTACACCTTC.

This clone was found once. This chain joins TRBV6-1 and TRBJ2-7; tentatively, D is TRBD2 (5 bases). Germline lookup yields CDR1 MNHNS and CDR2 SASEGT. This CDR3 contains 13 residues. Trimming took 7 bases from V and 2 from J, leaving 12 bases between them. CDR3 residues: CASTRGSTYEQYF. CDR3 coding DNA: TGTGCCAGCACACGGGGTAGCACCTACGAGCAGTACTTC.

Regarding this clone: Compared with germline, one end of the junction differs, possibly owing to a read error. The chain combines TRBV6-1 with TRBJ1-2; the D gene is possibly TRBD1 (5 bases). The CDR3 spans 10 residues. The V gene's germline CDR1 is MNHNS and CDR2 SASEGT. The CDR3 spells CASIEGRGIF. The CDR3 DNA reads TGTGCCAGCATCGAGGGACGAGGAATCTTC.

This clone was picked up one time. The chain links TRBV4-1 to TRBJ2-7; D remains ambiguous. This CDR3 contains 15 residues. Germline CDR1 MGHRA, CDR2 YSYEKL. Trimming took 0 bases from V and 0 from J, leaving 9 bases between them. This chain's CDR3 is CASSQEASPSYEQYF. CDR3 in DNA: TGCGCCAGCAGCCAAGAGGCCTCTCCCTCCTACGAGCAGTACTTC.

V is TRBV30 and J is TRBJ2-7; a weak D match, TRBD1 (6 bases). The CDR3 consists of 13 residues. V was trimmed by 2 bases and J by 2 bases, leaving 10 bases between them. Per the germline V gene, CDR1 is GTSNPN and CDR2 is SVGIG (reference sequence). This chain's CDR3 is CAWSQQGPYEQYF. CDR3 nucleotides: TGTGCCTGGAGTCAACAGGGCCCCTACGAGCAGTACTTC.

The V call is TRBV2, the J call TRBJ2-1, with a possible D match to TRBD2 (6 bases). V dropped 7 bases and J dropped 0 bases, with 10 bases sitting between them. Germline V CDR1 and CDR2: SNHLY, FYNNEI. This CDR3 is 14 amino acids long. The CDR3 DNA follows: TGTGCCAGCATTCGGGAGCGCTCCTACAATGAGCAGTTCTTC. Protein: CASIRERSYNEQFF.

This clone was observed a single time. The rearrangement links TRBV5-1 to TRBJ2-4; a possible D gene is TRBD2 (6 bases). The germline gives CDR1 SGHRS, CDR2 YFSETQ. CDR3 length equals 11 residues. V lost 10 bases to trimming and J lost 8 bases, with 13 bases between them. CDR3 sequence: CAPFPGDIQYF. CDR3 nucleotides: TGCGCCCCTTTTCCGGGGGACATTCAGTACTTC.

This clone occurred a few times. The V call is TRBV10-2, the J call TRBJ2-7; the D call may be TRBD1 or TRBD2 (5 bases each). Looked up from germline, CDR1 is WSHSY and CDR2 is SAAADI. Deletions cut 4 bases from V and 0 bases from J, with 7 bases between. The CDR3 covers 13 residues. Here the CDR3 reads CASSAGPSYEQYF. DNA for the CDR3: TGCGCCAGCAGTGCGGGACCCTCCTACGAGCAGTACTTC.

The CDR3 loop is CASSTQGGGTEAFF. CDR3 coding DNA: TGTGCCAGCAGTACACAGGGGGGAGGTACTGAAGCTTTCTTT. V usage is TRBV28 and J usage is TRBJ1-1; 8 bases line up with TRBD1. Germline assignment: CDR1 MDHEN and CDR2 SYDVKM. CDR3 length: 14 amino acids. J was trimmed by 5 bases and V by 5 bases; bases with no gene match: 7.

DNA of the CDR3: TGTGCCAGCAGCACCCGGACAGGGGCTAGCACAGATACGCAGTATTTT. As protein: CASSTRTGASTDTQYF. The chain employs TRBV9 and TRBJ2-3; 9 nucleotides agree with TRBD1. With V trimmed by 4 bases and J by 0 bases, 6 bases remained unmatched. CDR1 SGDLS and CDR2 YYNGEE come from the germline V gene. The CDR3 consists of 16 residues.

The rearrangement joins TRBV11-2 to TRBJ2-1; the D gene is possibly TRBD2 (5 bases). The CDR3 contains 13 residues. In germline, CDR1 is SGHAT, CDR2 FQNNGV. Trimming pared 1 base from V and 9 bases from J, leaving 10 bases between. The CDR3: CASSLALAREQFF. The CDR3 DNA sequence: TGTGCCAGCAGCTTAGCCCTAGCCCGTGAGCAGTTCTTC.

This chain connects TRBV5-5 to TRBJ2-2, with TRBD2 as a possible D gene (5 bases). The CDR3 totals 15 residues. V shed 0 bases and J shed 6 bases, with 12 bases lying between them. Per germline, CDR1 SGHKS and CDR2 YYEKEE (reference sequence). The CDR3 DNA sequence: TGTGCCAGCAGCTTGGTCACTAGGGTCCCCGGGGAGCTGTTTTTT. Translated: CASSLVTRVPGELFF.

The V gene is TRBV6-1, the J gene TRBJ1-3; D unresolved. CDR1 MNHNS and CDR2 SASEGT come from the germline V gene. The CDR3 has 13 amino acids. The V end lost 2 bases, the J end lost 4 bases, and 6 bases lay between the germline ends. The chain's CDR3 is CASSELKGNTIYF. In DNA, the CDR3 is TGTGCCAGCAGTGAATTAAAGGGAAACACCATATATTTT.